A selection of T cell receptor beta chains follows, all from one sample in a study of blood T cell repertoires in COVID-19. Data came from immunoSEQ multiplex PCR; TCRdb stores just in-frame clones and leaves some out. This table has approximately 220,000 clones, around 90% appearing once. Sequencing input: PBMCs or T cells enriched from blood (not recorded which). Receptors were obtained from a woman in her thirties with acute COVID-19. CDR3s leave out the opening cysteine and the closing phenylalanine or tryptophan.

TRBV6-5	12	TRBJ1-6	ASSYRSGGSPLH
TRBV18	13	TRBJ2-5	ASSPTSGGEETQY
TRBV6-6	13	TRBJ2-7	ASSYRVDSSYEQY
TRBV5-1	15	TRBJ2-7	ASSSYRRGQGAYEQY
TRBV2	14	TRBJ1-4	ASSGTGVATNEKLF
TRBV6-2/TRBV6-3	13	TRBJ1-2	ASSYSSTGGDGYT
TRBV19	13	TRBJ1-4	ASSWVRGDDEKLF
TRBV12-3/TRBV12-4	10	TRBJ1-2	ASSLQGYGYT
TRBV4-2	13	TRBJ1-1	ASSQGSGEVPEAF
TRBV30	13	TRBJ2-5	AWSVGLAGQETQY
TRBV6-5	12	TRBJ1-1	ASSPGTGDTEAF
TRBV27	11	TRBJ2-2	ASRVAGAGELF
TRBV20-1	14	TRBJ2-5	SASPQARTEQETQY
TRBV7-8	12	TRBJ1-2	ASSSPGTDYGYT
TRBV5-1	11	TRBJ2-5	ASSLGVQETQY
TRBV2	10	TRBJ2-3	ASEETVDTQY
TRBV4-3	11	TRBJ2-2	ASRALAGRELF
TRBV5-1	15	TRBJ2-3	ASSWPDGQLSTDTQY
TRBV6-5	14	TRBJ2-3	ASSYSRTYGTDTQY
TRBV19	11	TRBJ2-5	ASSISLQETQY
TRBV5-1	11	TRBJ2-1	ASSLELAGVQF
TRBV2	13	TRBJ1-4	ASASDGTGAEKLF
TRBV19	10	TRBJ1-5	ASSIGAGGLA
TRBV4-1	13	TRBJ1-4	ASSQDGRGIEKLF
TRBV4-1	14	TRBJ1-5	ASSLSGQGAGQPQH
TRBV5-6	16	TRBJ2-2	ASSLAGWAGGGTGELF
TRBV3-1/TRBV3-2	12	TRBJ1-1	ASTDRGTNTEAF
TRBV11-1	11	TRBJ2-2	ASNTANTGELF
TRBV29-1	11	TRBJ1-2	SVEVGVGYGYT
TRBV5-4	13	TRBJ2-3	ASSFNRESTDTQY
TRBV20-1	10	TRBJ1-3	SASHNGNTIY
TRBV27	11	TRBJ1-1	ASSLQVNTEAF
TRBV7-8	13	TRBJ2-7	ASSSGLAGGYEQY
TRBV7-6	15	TRBJ1-3	ASSDYQGINSGNTIY
TRBV19	14	TRBJ2-1	ASSNWGQGSYNEQF
TRBV19	13	TRBJ2-1	ASSPTSGVYNEQF
TRBV10-3	16	TRBJ2-3	AITTGTSGGQAKDTQY
TRBV19	13	TRBJ1-4	ASSIAGTGREKLF
TRBV27	11	TRBJ1-1	ASSLARDTEAF
TRBV29-1	11	TRBJ1-5	SVSTGLNQPQH
TRBV7-2	13	TRBJ2-1	ASSLERGALNEQF
TRBV4-2	14	TRBJ2-3	ASSWRTSGSTDTQY